This TCR beta chain was found in a study of T cell repertoires in cytomegalovirus infection. About this clonotype: Antigen unknown.

The CDR3 is made up of 13 amino acids. V was trimmed by 4 bases and J by 0 bases, leaving 7 bases between them. CDR1 is SQVTM, CDR2 ANQGSEA, per germline. A single record per CDR3 protein comes from TCRdb applying MiXCR to the reads. The profile covers fewer than 1,000,000 distinct CDR3 sequences, with 25% to 40% appearing a single time and roughly 13% taken by the ten largest. This receptor was taken from a human donor in good health (CMV status not recorded). Some clones in this sample may be carry-over from other donors' samples. The genes are TRBV29-1 and TRBJ2-1; no clear D. The material sequenced was cultured CD8+ T cells from PBMCs, taken from culture after CMV antigen stimulation. The CDR3 DNA follows: TGCAGCGTTGCGCAGAGCTCCTACAATGAGCAGTTCTTC. Translated, it gives CSVAQSSYNEQFF.